There are a few counts of the clone carrying this TCR beta chain. This sample is drawn from a study of blood T cells in healthy people across ages. Then a second PCR, running about 6 to 11 cycles, was carried out with a sample-barcoded 5' primer and a J-beta primer mix. MiXCR was run by TCRdb on the 5' RACE reads, yielding one entry per CDR3 protein. The sample holds fewer than 1,000,000 distinct CDR3 sequences, around half seen once. The CDR3 runs to 16 residues. The germline V gene encodes CDR1 MNHEY and CDR2 SVGAGI. V lost 0 bases, J lost 8 bases, and 14 bases lay in between. This chain joins TRBV6-5 and TRBJ1-6, with a possible D match to TRBD1 (6 bases). This sequence was found in a man aged 80 or over in good health. The sample consisted of blood. In DNA, the CDR3 is TGTGCCAGCAGTTACTCGCCCCAGGGGATCGATTCACCCCTCCACTTT. Translating gives CASSYSPQGIDSPLHF.